Sequencing of this TCR beta chain was carried out in a study of cytomegalovirus exposure and HLA in healthy donors. General study findings and limits: Later, an analysis showed that TCR beta chains associated with HLA were more clonally expanded than others that were equally common. The authors later found most CMV-associated TCR beta chains appeared HLA-restricted.

Comments on this clone: Its antigen is as yet unknown.

The primer mix had 60 Vbeta and 13 Jbeta primers. Repertoires were generated with immunoSEQ multiplex PCR, while TCRdb's copy carries only in-frame clones and drops some. The table lists some 140,000 clones, about 66% of them singletons. The receptor was isolated from a human donor in good health. The sequenced sample consisted of PBMCs.

The CDR3: CASSLRQGQPQHF. CDR3 in DNA: TGTGCCAGCAGCTTAAGGCAGGGACAGCCCCAGCATTTT. The V gene is TRBV7-9, the J gene TRBJ1-5; D may be TRBD1 (5 bases). Trimming shortened V by 2 bases and J by 7 bases, and 9 bases separated the two germline ends. Germline V gene sequence: CDR1 SEHNR, CDR2 FQNEAQ (reference sequence). This CDR3 spans 13 amino acids.